This TCR beta chain was sequenced in a study of T cells in Graves' hyperthyroidism and ophthalmopathy. The study, taken as a whole, reports: Most thyroid-expanded clonotypes above 0.001 were also found in blood.

Germline V CDR1 and CDR2: DFQATT, SNEGSKA (reference sequence). The CDR3 sequence is 16 residues long. Trimming removed 0 bases at V and 3 bases at J, with 18 bases between. At least ten counts were recorded for this clonotype. Its cognate antigen is unknown. What was amplified from RNA transcripts were TCR beta CDR3 regions. First-round RT-PCR with HTBI primers amplified the TCR CDR3 region. TCRdb re-derived calls from the multiplex PCR reads in MiXCR, one entry per CDR3 protein. Of around 580,000 distinct CDR3 sequences in the sample, about half are singletons; the top ten hold more than 7%. Specimen: peripheral blood or thyroid tissue (not recorded which). The source of this sequence is a woman under 30 with Graves' hyperthyroidism. The rearrangement links TRBV20-1 to TRBJ2-7; either TRBD1 or TRBD2 may supply D (5 bases each). DNA for the CDR3: TGCAGTGCTAGAGATCTCCAGGGAGTTTTGGTCTACGAGCAGTACTTC. Protein product: CSARDLQGVLVYEQYF.